The clone carrying this T cell receptor (beta chain) was observed a single time. Two consecutive negative NP/OP PCR tests, clearance, or resolved symptoms defined Cohort 3 recovery. The sample is drawn from a study of blood T cell repertoires in COVID-19. On the study more broadly: The study drew acute and convalescent COVID-19 samples from the United States, Italy and Spain. In each case, the material was cDNA or gDNA derived from T cells, B-cell-depleted T cells, or PBMCs.

Here immunoSEQ multiplex PCR was the method, and the copy in TCRdb shows in-frame clones only, minus some. Among over 200,000 clones, roughly 80% were seen once, and the ten largest hold around 2%. From germline, CDR1 is SGHRS and CDR2 YFSETQ. Trimming cost V 0 bases and J 4 bases; bases outside gene matches: 4. This CDR3 has 15 residues. This clonotype was obtained from a man aged 60-69 years who had recovered from COVID-19. The chain carries TRBV5-1 and TRBJ1-2; 9 positions match TRBD1. The sequenced sample was PBMCs or T cells enriched from blood (not recorded which). In nucleotides, the CDR3 is TGCGCCAGCAGCTTGGTGGCGACAGGGGGCTATGGCTACACCTTC. Amino acids: CASSLVATGGYGYTF.